This TCR beta chain was profiled in a study of T-cell memory formation after mild COVID-19. Points from the study as a whole: Nothing showed for sure that second-wave clones peaking on day 37 were SARS-CoV-2 specific. Cross-reactive memory apparently joined, as some responding clones appeared in pre-infection memory. Whereas later expanders leaned CD4+, clones contracting day 15 to 85 showed a balanced CD4/CD8 makeup.

Points on this clonotype: As yet, its antigen is unknown.

MiXCR was run by TCRdb on the 5' RACE reads, yielding one entry per CDR3 protein. Of around 410,000 distinct CDR3 sequences in the sample, 20% to 25% were seen once. V gave up 4 bases and J gave up 3 bases, with 16 bases separating them. Germline V gene sequence: CDR1 MNHEY, CDR2 SVGEGT. The length of the CDR3 is 16 residues. The chain uses TRBV6-2 or TRBV6-3 and TRBJ1-5; D not certain. The sample taken for sequencing was PBMCs or a T cell subset sorted from them (not recorded which). This receptor was obtained from an adult woman who had mild COVID-19 (a few samples of this study predate the infection). Cell type and time point are not known. DNA for the CDR3: TGTGCCAGCAGTTTCAGACACGTTAGTTACAATCAGCCCCAGCATTTT. Translated: CASSFRHVSYNQPQHF.